These T cell receptor beta chains were read from a single sample in a study of T cell clonotyping in hematopoietic cell transplantation. Assay: immunoSEQ multiplex PCR; the TCRdb copy retains only in-frame clones and omits some. The table shows some 76,000 clones, with 90% to 97% occurring only once. The starting material was peripheral blood mononuclear cells, obtained before stem cell transplant. The receptor source for this set is a woman aged 45-65 years with acute myeloid leukemia. Some clones in this sample may be carry-over from other donors' samples. The CDR3 runs from the conserved cysteine through the conserved F or W. The order of the fields is D gene, V gene, clone size, J gene, CDR3 DNA, CDR3 protein. A D gene is named only where the DNA matches it firmly. Clone size, where shown, is once, few, many, or a class for clones that have expanded.

TRBD1	TRBV4-1	-	TRBJ1-2	TGCGCCAGCAGCCAAGCCGGGACAGGGTATGGCTACACCTTC	CASSQAGTGYGYTF
-	TRBV7-9	-	TRBJ1-2	TGTGCCAGCAGCTTAAGTAGGTCTGGCTACACCTTC	CASSLSRSGYTF
-	TRBV14	-	TRBJ2-5	TGTGCCAGCAGCCGAGGGACTTACAGACAAGAGACCCAGTACTTC	CASSRGTYRQETQYF
-	TRBV5-6	-	TRBJ2-7	TGTGCCAGCAGCTGGGGACGAGTGGGGGTGGGAGACGAGCAGTACTTC	CASSWGRVGVGDEQYF
-	TRBV28	-	TRBJ1-1	TGTGCCAGCAAAAAGGGGATCCTGAACACTGAAGCTTTCTTT	CASKKGILNTEAFF
-	TRBV11-2	-	TRBJ2-1	TGTGCCAGCAGCTCTGTAATAGGGGGGGGTGAGCAGTTCTTC	CASSSVIGGGEQFF
TRBD1	TRBV28	-	TRBJ2-5	TGTGCCAGCAGTCCCAGGGGGCAAGAGACCCAGTACTTC	CASSPRGQETQYF
-	TRBV19	-	TRBJ1-3	TGTGCCAGTAGTATAGAAAGGGGATTCTCTGGAAACACCATATATTTT	CASSIERGFSGNTIYF
-	TRBV27	-	TRBJ2-3	TGTGCCAGCAGTTTGGGCCGATCACCCGGAACAGATACGCAGTATTTT	CASSLGRSPGTDTQYF
-	TRBV7-8	-	TRBJ2-3	TGTGCCAGCAGCTTAAGGTCTCGGGATACGCAGTATTTT	CASSLRSRDTQYF
-	TRBV5-6	-	TRBJ1-4	TGTGCCAGCAGCTTGGAAAGGTCAGAAAAACTGTTTTTT	CASSLERSEKLFF
TRBD1	TRBV30	-	TRBJ2-1	TGTGCCTGGAGTGTGGGACAGGGGGGTTACAATGAGCAGTTCTTC	CAWSVGQGGYNEQFF
-	TRBV4-1	once	TRBJ2-1	TGCGCCAGCAGCCAAGAACCGTGGCGGGGACCCTACAATGAGCAGTTCTTC	CASSQEPWRGPYNEQFF
-	TRBV6-5	-	TRBJ1-3	TGTGCCAGCGGGCTCTCGTCCGGCGAAAACACCATATATTTT	CASGLSSGENTIYF
-	TRBV14	-	TRBJ2-6	TGTGCCAGCAGCCATCAGTGGGGGGCCAACGTCCTGACTTTC	CASSHQWGANVLTF
-	TRBV21-1	-	TRBJ2-3	TGTGCCAGCAACATCAATCGCGGGAGGCCGCGGGATACGCAGTATTTT	CASNINRGRPRDTQYF
TRBD1	TRBV28	-	TRBJ1-1	TGTGCCAGCAGTACAGGGAACAGGGGAGCCCGGAACACTGAAGCTTTCTTT	CASSTGNRGARNTEAFF
-	TRBV6-1	-	TRBJ1-4	TGTGCCAGCAGTGGCCCTCAACAGGAATTGGATGAAAAACTGTTTTTT	CASSGPQQELDEKLFF
-	TRBV10-1	-	TRBJ1-4	TGCGCCAGCAGTGAGTCAGGGGGGTTGAAGGAAAAACTGTTTTTT	CASSESGGLKEKLFF
TRBD1	TRBV5-8	-	TRBJ2-5	TGTGCCAGCAGCTGGGGGCAGGGGGCCATCGGAGAGACCCAGTACTTC	CASSWGQGAIGETQYF
-	TRBV7-2	-	TRBJ2-3	TGTGCCAGCAGCCCCTCTTTAGATACGCAGTATTTT	CASSPSLDTQYF
-	TRBV30	-	TRBJ1-3	TGTGCCTGGAGGATAGGCGCAGGAAACACCATATATTTT	CAWRIGAGNTIYF
-	TRBV25-1	-	TRBJ1-5	TGTGCCAGCAGTCCACAGGGAAGGCTGGAGCCCCAGCATTTT	CASSPQGRLEPQHF
-	TRBV6-6	-	TRBJ1-2	TGTGCCAGCAGCCGTGTGGACAGTAACTATGGCTACACCTTC	CASSRVDSNYGYTF
-	TRBV30	-	TRBJ2-2	TGTGCCTGGAGTGTACCGGTGGGGCGGAGCGGGGAGCTGTTTTTT	CAWSVPVGRSGELFF
-	TRBV4-1	-	TRBJ1-6	TGCGCCAGCAGCCAAACGATCTATAATTCACCCCTCCACTTT	CASSQTIYNSPLHF
-	TRBV5-1	-	TRBJ2-1	TGCGCCAGCAGCTGGGTGGTGGCCGATGAGCAGTTCTTC	CASSWVVADEQFF
TRBD1	TRBV29-1	-	TRBJ1-2	TGCAGCGTTGGAGAAGGGGGCGCACGGGCTAACTATGGCTACACCTTC	CSVGEGGARANYGYTF
TRBD1	TRBV7-6	-	TRBJ2-3	TGTGCCAGCAGCCTCGGGACAGCCGACACAGATACGCAGTATTTT	CASSLGTADTDTQYF
-	TRBV23-1	-	TRBJ1-2	TGCGCCAGCAGGCATTTTCGGGCGTCAGTACGGGGCTACACCTTC	CASRHFRASVRGYTF
-	TRBV19	-	TRBJ2-2	TGTGCCAGTAGACTTGACAGAGTAAGGGAGCTGTTTTTT	CASRLDRVRELFF
TRBD2	TRBV7-9	-	TRBJ2-7	TGTGCCAGCAGCGGGAGCGGGGGGGCCTCCTACGAGCAGTACTTC	CASSGSGGASYEQYF
TRBD2	TRBV14	-	TRBJ2-7	TGTGCCAGCAGCCAAGATCGTTCGAAGCGGGGGGCCTCCTACGAGCAGTACTTC	CASSQDRSKRGASYEQYF
-	TRBV9	-	TRBJ2-2	TGTGCCAGCAGCGTAGGACAGGTTAACACCGGGGAGCTGTTTTTT	CASSVGQVNTGELFF
-	TRBV6-1	-	TRBJ1-2	TGTGCCAGCAGTGACCCAGCGGGGGATCGTCAGGGGAACTATGGCTACACCTTC	CASSDPAGDRQGNYGYTF
-	TRBV6-5	once	TRBJ2-7	TGTGCCAGTACCGGGACGGTAATGGGGACCTACGAGCAGTACTTC	CASTGTVMGTYEQYF
TRBD2	TRBV25-1	once	TRBJ2-5	TGTGCCAGCAGGACTAGCGGGAGTGTTGAGACCCAGTACTTC	CASRTSGSVETQYF
-	TRBV11-2	-	TRBJ2-6	TGTGCCAGCAGTGGGGACTCTGGGGCCAACGTCCTGACTTTC	CASSGDSGANVLTF
TRBD1	TRBV6-1	-	TRBJ1-1	TGTGCCAGCAGTGAAGAGAGGGGGCGGCTATACACTGAAGCTTTCTTT	CASSEERGRLYTEAFF
TRBD1	TRBV6-6	-	TRBJ1-1	TGTGCCAGCAGTTACTCGACAGGGGAGAACACTGAAGCTTTCTTT	CASSYSTGENTEAFF
-	TRBV28	-	TRBJ1-4	TGTGCCAGCAGGGGTAGAGGGGCTAATGAAAAACTGTTTTTT	CASRGRGANEKLFF
-	TRBV5-1	-	TRBJ1-2	TGCGCCAGCAGCTTAGACAGTCTCTATGGCTACACCTTC	CASSLDSLYGYTF
TRBD2	TRBV28	-	TRBJ2-3	TGTGCCAGCAGTACTATTAGCGGGAGGGGGCCAGATACGCAGTATTTT	CASSTISGRGPDTQYF
-	TRBV30	-	TRBJ1-1	TGTGCCTGGACAGGGTTTGAGAACACTGAAGCTTTCTTT	CAWTGFENTEAFF
-	TRBV5-1	-	TRBJ1-1	TGCGCCAGCCGCGTAGGGTTGGTTAGTATGAACACTGAAGCTTTCTTT	CASRVGLVSMNTEAFF
TRBD1	TRBV4-2	-	TRBJ1-2	TGTGCCAGCAGCCAAGATTCGGGACAGGGGGCCAGGGGCTACACCTTC	CASSQDSGQGARGYTF
-	TRBV11-3	-	TRBJ1-1	TGTGCCAGCAGCCCTGGACAGAAGGCTGAAGCTTTCTTT	CASSPGQKAEAFF
-	TRBV6-5	-	TRBJ1-3	TGTGCCAGCAGACCTCGCAGGGGAAACACCATATATTTT	CASRPRRGNTIYF
-	TRBV28	-	TRBJ2-1	TGTGCCAGCAGTTCGCTATACAATGAGCAGTTCTTC	CASSSLYNEQFF
-	TRBV28	-	TRBJ1-2	TGTGCCAGCAAAGAGACGGTATATGGCTACACCTTC	CASKETVYGYTF
-	TRBV7-8	-	TRBJ2-6	TGTGCCAGCAGCTTTTTATCAGGGGCCAACGTCCTGACTTTC	CASSFLSGANVLTF
-	TRBV6-5	-	TRBJ2-5	TGTGCCAGCACTCCTCGGGTTGGTGAGACCCAGTACTTC	CASTPRVGETQYF
-	TRBV7-9	-	TRBJ2-2	TGTGCCAGCAGCTTAGAGGGTTTCAGGGAGAACACCGGGGAGCTGTTTTTT	CASSLEGFRENTGELFF
-	TRBV5-1	-	TRBJ2-5	TGCGCCAGCAGCTTGGCCGGCGGAACCCGCCAAGAGACCCAGTACTTC	CASSLAGGTRQETQYF
TRBD1	TRBV10-3	-	TRBJ2-7	TGTGCCATCAGTGCGGGACAGGGCTACGAGCAGTACTTC	CAISAGQGYEQYF
-	TRBV21-1	-	TRBJ2-7	TGTGCCAGCAGCAAATTGGTTAGGTACTACGAGCAGTACTTC	CASSKLVRYYEQYF
-	TRBV23-1	-	TRBJ1-3	TGCGCCAGCAGTCGGGGGGTGCCTTACTCTGGAAACACCATATATTTT	CASSRGVPYSGNTIYF
TRBD1	TRBV6-6	-	TRBJ1-2	TGTGCCAGCAGTTCCCCAGACAGGGGGAACTATGGCTACACCTTC	CASSSPDRGNYGYTF
TRBD2	TRBV27	-	TRBJ2-5	TGTGCCAGCAGGGCGGGGGGCTTAGAGACCCAGTACTTC	CASRAGGLETQYF